The clone carrying this T cell receptor beta chain was detected only a few times. What it recognizes is unknown. Other DNA sequences in this specimen translate into the identical CDR3. V was shortened by 1 base and J by 5 bases, with 6 bases between the two germline ends. The CDR3 has 12 residues. Looked up from germline, CDR1 is SGHTA and CDR2 is FQGNSA. This record comes from a study of beta chain features in type 1 diabetes. Across the whole study: Taken together, all samples contributed roughly 100 million examined sorted cells.

Of the isolated RNA, all was reverse transcribed, and so the sequenced material was expressed TCRB transcripts. Clones were sequenced by immunoSEQ multiplex PCR, and TCRdb holds only the in-frame ones, with some missing. The table lists hundreds of thousands of clones, around 28% of them singletons. Overall study findings and caveats: TCRB CDR3 length was moderately but significantly reduced in all four CD4+ subsets of Type 1 diabetes patients. In comparison with healthy donors, patients had naive, central memory and Treg TCRB repertoires that appeared more similar. Still unanswered here is whether HLA type influences TCRB rearrangement.

This TCR derives from a man between 18 and 35 years old in good health. This chain links TRBV7-2 with TRBJ2-7; D gene unclear. Material for sequencing was naive CD4+ T cells from blood. The CDR3: CASSLVRDEQYF. As DNA, the CDR3 is TGTGCCAGCAGCTTAGTTCGGGACGAGCAGTACTTC.